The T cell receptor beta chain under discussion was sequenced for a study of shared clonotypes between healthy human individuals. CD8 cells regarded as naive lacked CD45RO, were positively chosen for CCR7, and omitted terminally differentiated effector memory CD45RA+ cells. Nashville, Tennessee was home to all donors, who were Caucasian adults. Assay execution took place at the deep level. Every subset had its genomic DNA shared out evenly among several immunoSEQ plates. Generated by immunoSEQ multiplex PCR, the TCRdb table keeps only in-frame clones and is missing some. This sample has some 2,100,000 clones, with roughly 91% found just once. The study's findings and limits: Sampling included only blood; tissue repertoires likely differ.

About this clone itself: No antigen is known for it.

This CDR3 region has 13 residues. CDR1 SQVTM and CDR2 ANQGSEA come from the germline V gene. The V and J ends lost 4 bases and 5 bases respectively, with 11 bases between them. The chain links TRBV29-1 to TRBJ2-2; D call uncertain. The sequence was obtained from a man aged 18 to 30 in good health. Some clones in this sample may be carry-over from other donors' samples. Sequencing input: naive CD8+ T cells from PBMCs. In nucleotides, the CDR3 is TGCAGCGTTGGATTGCGCGGAACCGGGGAGCTGTTTTTT. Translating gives CSVGLRGTGELFF.